This record concerns one T cell receptor beta chain sequence. The antigen is not known. Germline V gene sequence: CDR1 SNHLY, CDR2 FYNNEI. CDR3 size: 15 residues. Deletions cut 4 bases from V and 2 bases from J, with 12 bases between. The table came from immunoSEQ multiplex PCR; TCRdb's copy has only in-frame clones and leaves some out. The table includes 20,000 to 25,000 clones, about 70% detected once. The entry originates in a study of regulatory dendritic cells for organ transplantation. Whole-study results and caveats: Of resting T cell subsets, memory CD8+ had the most alloreactive clonotypes. Naive T cells showed high diversity, memory cells less, memory CD8+ least.

The specimen sequenced was memory CD4+ T cells from blood. The subset denotes: CD45RO+ memory T cells. The V and J genes are TRBV2 and TRBJ1-5, with D maybe TRBD1 (6 bases). The sequence was collected from a human donor in good health. The CDR3 DNA reads TGTGCCAGCAGTGTGGGAGGGGGTGGCAATCAGCCCCAGCATTTT. As protein: CASSVGGGGNQPQHF. Supplemented by reference TRBV2 and TRBJ1-5, the full variable domain reads EPEVTQTPSHQVTQMGQEVILRCVPISNHLYFYWYRQILGQKVEFLVSFYNNEISEKSEIFDDQFSVERPDGSNFTLKIRSTKLEDSAMYFCASSVGGGGNQPQHFGDGTRLSIL.